Each of the 2 T cell receptor beta chains below was sequenced from the same sample in a study of cytomegalovirus exposure and HLA in healthy donors (dated by TCRdb to between 2016 and 2019). To prepare the library, the immunoSEQ multiplex PCR assay was applied. The multiplex PCR relied on a mix of 60 forward primers for TCR Vbeta segments and 13 reverse primers for TCR Jbeta segments. As stored in TCRdb, this immuneACCESS dataset retains in-frame rearrangements with V and J assigned. A fraction of the clones does not appear; measured against another copy, unresolved V genes explain less than half of the discrepancy, and the remainder lacks a known reason. The sample yields about 200,000 clones; around 86% were counted once. The ten largest clones take up 1.3% of the sample. The sequencing input was PBMCs. All receptors come from a man under 40 in good health and CMV-seronegative.

The J gene is TRBJ1-5, the V gene TRBV19; no firm D call. Germline V gene lookup returns CDR1 LNHDA and CDR2 SQIVND (reference sequence). This CDR3 region has 21 residues. V was shortened by 0 bases and J by 6 bases, with 30 bases between the two germline ends. The CDR3 region is CASSIDLWRPTFNEGAQPQHF. The DNA of the CDR3 is TGTGCCAGTAGTATAGATCTATGGCGGCCGACCTTCAATGAAGGAGCTCAGCCCCAGCATTTT.

CDR3 protein: CASSLGTSGPQYF. The CDR3 nucleotides are TGTGCCAGCAGTCTTGGGACTAGCGGGCCACAGTACTTC. The chain links TRBV27 to TRBJ2-7; the match to TRBD2 covers 12 bases. This CDR3 contains 13 residues. The V gene's germline CDR1 is MNHEY and CDR2 SMNVEV (reference sequence). V shed 5 bases, J shed 10 bases, and the junction held 6 bases outside the gene matches.